The clone carrying this T cell receptor (beta chain) has just a few counts. Antigen unknown. V lost 1 base and J 5 bases, leaving 12 bases between the germline ends. The V gene's germline CDR1 is SGHVS and CDR2 FQNEAQ. This CDR3 region has 15 residues. The sample is drawn from a study of long-term antiretroviral therapy in people with HIV. The wider study: Samples collected earliest predate the 2015 immediate-ART recommendation by about a decade.

An immunoSEQ assay, version v3.0, was performed at survey level. Clones were sequenced by immunoSEQ multiplex PCR, and TCRdb holds only the in-frame ones, with some missing. The sample carries approximately 13,000 clones, about 87% recorded once. Regarding the study as a whole: In HIV, the repertoires covered a tighter span of CDR3 lengths than in controls.

The source is a woman between 40 and 55 years old with HIV. The specimen was unsorted PBMCs, collected 2.1 years after starting antiretroviral therapy. This chain links TRBV7-8 with TRBJ1-5; D is unclear. The CDR3 DNA reads as TGTGCCAGCAGCTTAGGGACGGGCGAGTATCAGCCCCAGCATTTT. Amino acid sequence: CASSLGTGEYQPQHF.